Listed below are T cell receptor beta chains from one sample, sequenced in a study of cytomegalovirus exposure and HLA in healthy donors. Profiling relied on immunoSEQ multiplex PCR, and the TCRdb table lists in-frame clones only, not all of them. The sample lists approximately 210,000 clones; around 86% were seen once. Sample: PBMCs. The receptor set was obtained from a man aged 25 to 40 in good health and CMV-seronegative. Both conserved end residues are part of each CDR3. The order of the fields is D gene, clone size, V gene, J gene, CDR3 protein, CDR3 DNA. D genes are given only for firm matches. Only some rows state a clone size, as once, few, many or a class for expanded clones.

TRBD1	-	TRBV28	TRBJ2-5	CASRPGQGVQYF	TGTGCCAGCAGGCCGGGACAGGGAGTACAGTACTTC
-	-	TRBV11-2	TRBJ1-1	CASSTSGGRGAFF	TGTGCCAGCAGCACCAGCGGTGGCCGCGGGGCTTTCTTT
-	-	TRBV2	TRBJ1-5	CASRDSHQPQHF	TGTGCCAGCAGGGACAGCCATCAGCCCCAGCATTTT
TRBD1	-	TRBV18	TRBJ1-2	CASSPPDRGAVGNTF	TGTGCCAGCTCACCACCCGACAGGGGTGCCGTAGGAAATACCTTC
-	few	TRBV28	TRBJ2-5	CASTQGALQETQYF	TGTGCCAGCACGCAGGGTGCCCTCCAAGAGACCCAGTACTTC
TRBD2	-	TRBV10-2	TRBJ2-7	CASSALAGSYEQYF	TGCGCCAGCAGTGCTCTAGCGGGCTCCTACGAGCAGTACTTC
TRBD2	-	TRBV5-6	TRBJ2-3	CASRYSTSGAYDTQYF	TGTGCCAGCAGGTACTCGACTAGCGGGGCTTACGATACGCAGTATTTT
TRBD2	-	TRBV7-2	TRBJ2-7	CASSLGGGNYEQYF	TGTGCCAGCAGCTTAGGGGGGGGGAACTACGAGCAGTACTTC
-	-	TRBV27	TRBJ2-3	CASSLRLAADTQYF	TGTGCCAGCAGTTTGCGGCTAGCAGCAGATACGCAGTATTTT
-	-	TRBV5-1	TRBJ2-1	CASRLPRVGRPYNEQFF	TGCGCCAGCAGGCTCCCCCGGGTCGGCCGACCTTACAATGAGCAGTTCTTC
-	-	TRBV5-6	TRBJ2-5	CASSFRGSQETQYF	TGTGCCAGCAGCTTTAGAGGGTCCCAAGAGACCCAGTACTTC
TRBD2	-	TRBV9	TRBJ2-7	CASSLRLAGDEQYF	TGTGCCAGCAGCCTAAGACTAGCGGGAGACGAGCAGTACTTC
-	-	TRBV7-2	TRBJ2-2	CASSLALRAGELFF	TGTGCCAGCAGCTTAGCACTCCGTGCCGGGGAGCTGTTTTTT
-	-	TRBV28	TRBJ2-3	CASSLRGTDTQYF	TGTGCCAGCAGTTTGCGGGGCACAGATACGCAGTATTTT
TRBD1	-	TRBV4-1	TRBJ2-1	CASSQVRGQAPGEQFF	TGCGCCAGCAGCCAAGTGAGGGGACAGGCGCCGGGTGAGCAGTTCTTC
-	-	TRBV6-4	TRBJ2-7	CASPGFRDTYEQYF	TGTGCCAGCCCAGGCTTCAGGGACACCTACGAGCAGTACTTC
-	-	TRBV6-5	TRBJ2-7	CASNQKRGYYEQYF	TGTGCCAGCAATCAAAAAAGGGGCTACTACGAGCAGTACTTC
TRBD1	-	TRBV13	TRBJ2-1	CASSLDRTGALSDNEQFF	TGTGCCAGCAGCTTAGATAGGACAGGGGCCCTATCGGACAATGAGCAGTTCTTC
-	-	TRBV5-8	TRBJ2-2	CASSSHRGFTGELFF	TGTGCCAGCAGCTCCCATCGGGGATTTACCGGGGAGCTGTTTTTT
-	-	TRBV10-3	TRBJ2-3	CAISGSGPSTDTQYF	TGTGCCATCAGTGGTAGCGGTCCTAGCACAGATACGCAGTATTTT
TRBD2	-	TRBV5-1	TRBJ2-1	CASSPRWGEPGTSGNSNEQFF	TGCGCCAGCAGCCCCCGGTGGGGGGAACCCGGGACTAGCGGGAACAGCAATGAGCAGTTCTTC
-	-	TRBV20-1	TRBJ2-3	CSGRPTDTQYF	TGCAGTGGGCGGCCCACAGATACGCAGTATTTT
TRBD2	-	TRBV7-2	TRBJ2-3	CASSWSGGPSTDTQYF	TGTGCCAGCAGCTGGAGCGGGGGTCCTAGCACAGATACGCAGTATTTT
TRBD1	-	TRBV2	TRBJ2-7	CASSNTGTGIHEQYF	TGTGCCAGCAGCAATACTGGGACAGGGATCCACGAGCAGTACTTC
TRBD2	once	TRBV5-1	TRBJ2-2	CASSPEAGGRNTGELFF	TGCGCCAGCAGCCCGGAGGCGGGAGGCCGAAACACCGGGGAGCTGTTTTTT
-	-	TRBV4-1	TRBJ1-5	CASSQEGGLHNQPQHF	TGCGCCAGCAGCCAAGAGGGAGGCCTGCACAATCAGCCCCAGCATTTT
TRBD1	-	TRBV14	TRBJ2-7	CASSYSGTAYYEQYF	TGTGCCAGCAGCTACTCCGGGACAGCTTACTACGAGCAGTACTTC
-	-	TRBV20-1	TRBJ1-2	CSASSGYGYTF	TGCAGTGCTAGTTCAGGCTATGGCTACACCTTC
-	-	TRBV6-5	TRBJ2-1	CASSWGPGNEQFF	TGTGCCAGCAGTTGGGGGCCCGGCAATGAGCAGTTCTTC
-	-	TRBV5-1	TRBJ2-2	CASSLMAGNTGELFF	TGCGCCAGCAGCTTGATGGCAGGGAACACCGGGGAGCTGTTTTTT
-	once	TRBV19	TRBJ1-4	CASSMKGPGANEKLFF	TGTGCCAGTAGTATGAAAGGTCCCGGGGCTAATGAAAAACTGTTTTTT